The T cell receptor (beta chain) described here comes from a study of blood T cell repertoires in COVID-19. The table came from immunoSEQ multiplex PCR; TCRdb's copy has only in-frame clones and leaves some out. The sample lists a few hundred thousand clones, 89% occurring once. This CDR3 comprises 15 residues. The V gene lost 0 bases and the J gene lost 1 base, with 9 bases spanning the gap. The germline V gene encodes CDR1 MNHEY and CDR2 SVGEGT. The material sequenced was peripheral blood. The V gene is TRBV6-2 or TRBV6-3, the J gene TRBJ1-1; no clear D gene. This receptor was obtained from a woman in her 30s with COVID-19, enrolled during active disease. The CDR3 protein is CASSYSYIENTEAFF. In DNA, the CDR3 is TGTGCCAGCAGTTACTCGTACATCGAGAACACTGAAGCTTTCTTT.